The TCR beta chain described here comes from a study of neurological immune-mediated disorders. Study observations and caveats: In HTLV-1-associated myelopathy, TCR clonal expansion was greatest, and in multiple sclerosis it was least, below healthy controls. When the repertoires were sorted by phylogenetic grouping, those of 18 of 34 multiple sclerosis patients ended up in one related-CDR3 cluster, a possible signature.

This clonotype was counted ten times or more. Antigen specificity is unknown. The cDNA was generated through 5'RACE incorporating 10-nucleotide random UMIs. Over 160 million TCR-beta sequences from 15-18 subjects came from every sequencing run. TCRdb reprocessed the 5' RACE reads via MiXCR and lists one record per CDR3 protein. The profile shows 70,000 or so distinct CDR3 sequences, 4% to 6% of them singletons. The germline gives CDR1 LGHDT, CDR2 YNNKEL (reference sequence). The CDR3 is made up of 15 amino acids. The V and J ends lost 4 bases and 5 bases respectively, with 17 bases between them. The sequenced sample consisted of PBMCs. J is TRBJ2-5 and V is TRBV3-1, with a tentative D call TRBD2 (6 bases). The source is a woman in her thirties with multiple sclerosis. The CDR3 nucleotides read TGTGCCAGCAGCCTCCCAGGCGGGGTGTGGGAGACCCAGTACTTC. It yields the protein CASSLPGGVWETQYF.